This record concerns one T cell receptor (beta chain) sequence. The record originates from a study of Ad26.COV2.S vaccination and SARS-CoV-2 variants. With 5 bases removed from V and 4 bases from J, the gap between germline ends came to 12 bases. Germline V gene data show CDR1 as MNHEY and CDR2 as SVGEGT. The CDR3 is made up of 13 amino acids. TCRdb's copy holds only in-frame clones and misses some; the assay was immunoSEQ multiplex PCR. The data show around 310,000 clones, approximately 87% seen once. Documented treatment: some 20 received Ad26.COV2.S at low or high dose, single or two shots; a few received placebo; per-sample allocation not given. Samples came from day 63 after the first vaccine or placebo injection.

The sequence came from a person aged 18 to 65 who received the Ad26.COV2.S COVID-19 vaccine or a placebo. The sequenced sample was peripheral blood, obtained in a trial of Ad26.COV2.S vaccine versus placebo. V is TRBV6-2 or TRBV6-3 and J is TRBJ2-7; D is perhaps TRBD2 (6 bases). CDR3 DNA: TGTGCCAGCAGTCCCTCGGAGGGGTACGAGCAGTACTTC. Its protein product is CASSPSEGYEQYF.